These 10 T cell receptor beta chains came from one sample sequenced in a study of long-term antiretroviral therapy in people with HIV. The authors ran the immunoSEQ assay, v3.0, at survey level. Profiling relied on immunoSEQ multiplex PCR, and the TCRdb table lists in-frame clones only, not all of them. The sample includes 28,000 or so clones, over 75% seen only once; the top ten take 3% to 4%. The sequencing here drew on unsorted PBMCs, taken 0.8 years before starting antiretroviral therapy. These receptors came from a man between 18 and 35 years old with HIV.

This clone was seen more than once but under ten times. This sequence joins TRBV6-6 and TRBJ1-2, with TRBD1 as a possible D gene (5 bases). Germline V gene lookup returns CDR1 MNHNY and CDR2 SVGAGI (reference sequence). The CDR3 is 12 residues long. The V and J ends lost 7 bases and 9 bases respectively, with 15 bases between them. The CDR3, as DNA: TGTGCCAGCACCAGGGAAAGGTTACGCTACACCTTC. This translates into CASTRERLRYTF.

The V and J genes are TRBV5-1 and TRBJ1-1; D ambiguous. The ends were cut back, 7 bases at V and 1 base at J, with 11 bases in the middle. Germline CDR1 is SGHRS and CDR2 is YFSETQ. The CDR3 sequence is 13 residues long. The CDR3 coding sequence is TGCGCCAGCTCACTCGTCCCGAACACTGAAGCTTTCTTT. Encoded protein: CASSLVPNTEAFF.

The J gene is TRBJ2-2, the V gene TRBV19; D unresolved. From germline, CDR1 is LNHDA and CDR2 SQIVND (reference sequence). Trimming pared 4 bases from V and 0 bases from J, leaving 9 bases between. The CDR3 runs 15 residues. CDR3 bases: TGTGCCAGTAGTACCAGGACCTCGAACACCGGGGAGCTGTTTTTT. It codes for CASSTRTSNTGELFF.

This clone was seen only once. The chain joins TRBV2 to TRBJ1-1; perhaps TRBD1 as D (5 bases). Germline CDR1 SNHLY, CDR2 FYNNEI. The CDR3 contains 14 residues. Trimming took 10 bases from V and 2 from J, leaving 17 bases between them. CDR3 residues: CANAIGTHNTEAFF. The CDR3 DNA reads TGTGCCAACGCTATCGGGACTCACAACACTGAAGCTTTCTTT.

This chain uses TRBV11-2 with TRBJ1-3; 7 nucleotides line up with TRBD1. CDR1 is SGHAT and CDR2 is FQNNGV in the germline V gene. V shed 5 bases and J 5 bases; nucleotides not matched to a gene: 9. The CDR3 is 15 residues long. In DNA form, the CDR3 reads TGTGCCAGCAGCCCGGGACAGTCTGTTAGAAACACCATATATTTT. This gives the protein CASSPGQSVRNTIYF.

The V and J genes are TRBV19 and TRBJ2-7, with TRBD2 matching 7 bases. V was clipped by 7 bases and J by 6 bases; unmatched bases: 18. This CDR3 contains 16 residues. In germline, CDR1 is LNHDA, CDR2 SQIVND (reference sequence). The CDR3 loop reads CASTRGGGSSSGEQYF. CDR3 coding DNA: TGTGCCAGTACACGCGGCGGGGGATCCTCCTCTGGCGAGCAGTACTTC.

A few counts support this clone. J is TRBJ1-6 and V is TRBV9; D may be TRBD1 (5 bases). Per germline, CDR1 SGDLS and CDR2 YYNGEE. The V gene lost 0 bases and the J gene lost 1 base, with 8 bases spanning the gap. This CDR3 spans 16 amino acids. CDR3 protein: CASSVGKGSYNSPLHF. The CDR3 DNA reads TGTGCCAGCAGCGTAGGAAAGGGGTCCTATAATTCACCCCTCCACTTT.

CDR3 loop: CASSFSGGVDTQYF. CDR3 in DNA: TGTGCCAGCAGCTTTAGCGGAGGGGTGGATACGCAGTATTTT. J is TRBJ2-3 and V is TRBV11-3, with a tentative D call TRBD2 (6 bases). The CDR3 is 14 amino acids. Deletions cut 3 bases from V and 6 bases from J, with 13 bases between. The V gene's germline CDR1 is SGHNT and CDR2 YENEEA.

The CDR3 loop is CAWSHRLNTEAFF. The CDR3 region has the DNA TGTGCCTGGAGTCACAGGTTGAACACTGAAGCTTTCTTT. The genes are TRBV30 and TRBJ1-1, with D tentatively TRBD1 (5 bases). V was trimmed by 2 bases and J by 0 bases, leaving 7 bases between them. Germline CDR1 and CDR2: GTSNPN and SVGIG (reference sequence). The CDR3 has 13 amino acids.

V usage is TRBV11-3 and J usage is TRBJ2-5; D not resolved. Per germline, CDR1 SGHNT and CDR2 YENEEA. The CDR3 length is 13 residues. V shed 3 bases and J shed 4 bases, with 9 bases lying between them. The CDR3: CASSFLTAETQYF. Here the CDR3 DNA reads TGTGCCAGCAGCTTTTTGACGGCAGAGACCCAGTACTTC.